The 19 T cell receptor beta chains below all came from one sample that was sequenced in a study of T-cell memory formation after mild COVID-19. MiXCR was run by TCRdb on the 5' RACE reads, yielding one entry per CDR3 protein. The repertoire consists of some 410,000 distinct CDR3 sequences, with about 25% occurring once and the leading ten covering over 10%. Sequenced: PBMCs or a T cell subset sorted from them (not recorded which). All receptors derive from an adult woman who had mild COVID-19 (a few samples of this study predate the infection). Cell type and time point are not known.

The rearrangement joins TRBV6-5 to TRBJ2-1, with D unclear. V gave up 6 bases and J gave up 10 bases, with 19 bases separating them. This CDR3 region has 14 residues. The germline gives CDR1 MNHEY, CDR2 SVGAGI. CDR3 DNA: TGTGCCAGCAGACGGAGACGGCCAGCGTCCGAGCAGTTCTTC. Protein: CASRRRRPASEQFF.

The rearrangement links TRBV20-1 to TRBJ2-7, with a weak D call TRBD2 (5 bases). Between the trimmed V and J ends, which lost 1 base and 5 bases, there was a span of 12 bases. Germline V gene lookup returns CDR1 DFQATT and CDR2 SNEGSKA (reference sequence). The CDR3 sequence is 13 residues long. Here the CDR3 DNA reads TGCAGTGCTAGAGGGACTTTGAGGCACGAGCAGTACTTC. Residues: CSARGTLRHEQYF.

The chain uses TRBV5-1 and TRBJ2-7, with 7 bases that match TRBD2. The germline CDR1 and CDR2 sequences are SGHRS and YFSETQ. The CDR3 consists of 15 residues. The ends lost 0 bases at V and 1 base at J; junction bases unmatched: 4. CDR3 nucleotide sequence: TGCGCCAGCAGCTTGGAGCGCGGGAGTTCCTACGAGCAGTACTTC. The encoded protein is CASSLERGSSYEQYF.

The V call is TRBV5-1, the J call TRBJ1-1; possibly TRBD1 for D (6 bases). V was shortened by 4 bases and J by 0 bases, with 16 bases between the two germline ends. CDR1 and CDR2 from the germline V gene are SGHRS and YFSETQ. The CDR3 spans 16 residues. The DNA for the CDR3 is TGCGCCAGCAGCCCGAGAGGGACACTTCTGAACACTGAAGCTTTCTTT. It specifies CASSPRGTLLNTEAFF.

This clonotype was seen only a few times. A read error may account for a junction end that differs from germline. CDR3: CASSTLAGGPGRHF. CDR3 DNA sequence: TGTGCCAGCAGCACACTAGCGGGAGGTCCCGGAAGGCACTTC. The genes are TRBV6-6 and TRBJ2-5; the match to TRBD2 covers 12 bases. CDR1 and CDR2 (germline): MNHNY, SVGAGI (reference sequence). This CDR3 is 14 amino acids long.

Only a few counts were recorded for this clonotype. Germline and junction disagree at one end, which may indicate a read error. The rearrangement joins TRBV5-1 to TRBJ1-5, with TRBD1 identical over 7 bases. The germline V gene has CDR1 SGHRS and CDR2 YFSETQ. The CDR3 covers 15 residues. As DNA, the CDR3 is TGCGCCAGCAGCTTCACAGGGGATAGCAGTCAGCCCCAGCATTTT. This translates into CASSFTGDSSQPQHF.

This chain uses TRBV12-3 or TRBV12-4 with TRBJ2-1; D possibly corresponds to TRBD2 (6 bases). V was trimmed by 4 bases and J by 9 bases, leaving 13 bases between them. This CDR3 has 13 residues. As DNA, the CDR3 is TGTGCCAGCAGTTCGACTAGTAATGGTGAGCAGTTCTTC. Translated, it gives CASSSTSNGEQFF.

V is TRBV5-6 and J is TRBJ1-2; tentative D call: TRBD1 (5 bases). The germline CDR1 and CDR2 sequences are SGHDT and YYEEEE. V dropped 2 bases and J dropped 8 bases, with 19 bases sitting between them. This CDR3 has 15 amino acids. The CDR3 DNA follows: TGTGCCAGCAGCTTCCCCTCGTTAGACAGTCACGGCTACACCTTC. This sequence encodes CASSFPSLDSHGYTF.

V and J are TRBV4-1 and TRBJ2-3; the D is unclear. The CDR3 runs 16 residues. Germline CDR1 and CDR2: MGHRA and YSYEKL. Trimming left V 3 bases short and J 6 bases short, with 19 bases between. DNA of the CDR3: TGCGCCAGCAGCCAGCAATTGGTAGGGATTTGGGATACGCAGTATTTT. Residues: CASSQQLVGIWDTQYF.

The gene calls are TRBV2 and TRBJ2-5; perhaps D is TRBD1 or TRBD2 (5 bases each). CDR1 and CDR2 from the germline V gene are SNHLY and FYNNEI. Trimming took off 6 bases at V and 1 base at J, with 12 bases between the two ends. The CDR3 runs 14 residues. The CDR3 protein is CASSPWGSQETQYF. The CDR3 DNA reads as TGTGCCAGCAGCCCATGGGGGAGCCAAGAGACCCAGTACTTC. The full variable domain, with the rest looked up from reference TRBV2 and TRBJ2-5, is EPEVTQTPSHQVTQMGQEVILRCVPISNHLYFYWYRQILGQKVEFLVSFYNNEISEKSEIFDDQFSVERPDGSNFTLKIRSTKLEDSAMYFCASSPWGSQETQYFGPGTRLLVL.

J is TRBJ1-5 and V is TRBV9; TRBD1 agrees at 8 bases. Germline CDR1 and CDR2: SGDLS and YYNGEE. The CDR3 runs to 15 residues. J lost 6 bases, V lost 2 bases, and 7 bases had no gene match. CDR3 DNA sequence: TGTGCCAGCAGCGTGGGGGACAGGTCCGGTCAGCCCCAGCATTTT. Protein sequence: CASSVGDRSGQPQHF.

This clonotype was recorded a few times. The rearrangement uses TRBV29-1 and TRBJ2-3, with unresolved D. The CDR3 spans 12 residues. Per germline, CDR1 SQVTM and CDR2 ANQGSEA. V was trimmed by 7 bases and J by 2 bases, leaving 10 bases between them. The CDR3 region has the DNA TGCAGCGCCGAACCCAACACAGATACGCAGTATTTT. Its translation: CSAEPNTDTQYF.

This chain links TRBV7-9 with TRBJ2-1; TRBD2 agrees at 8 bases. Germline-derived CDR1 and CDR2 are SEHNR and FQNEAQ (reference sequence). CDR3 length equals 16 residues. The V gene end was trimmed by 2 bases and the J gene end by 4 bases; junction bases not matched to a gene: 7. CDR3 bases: TGTGCCAGCAGCTTATCCCTTAGCGGGGAATACAATGAGCAGTTCTTC. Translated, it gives CASSLSLSGEYNEQFF.

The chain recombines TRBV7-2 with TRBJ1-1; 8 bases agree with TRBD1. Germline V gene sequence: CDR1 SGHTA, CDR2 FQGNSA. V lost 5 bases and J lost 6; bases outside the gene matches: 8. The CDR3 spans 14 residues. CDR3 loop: CASSATQGGAEAFF. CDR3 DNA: TGTGCCAGCAGCGCGACACAGGGGGGCGCTGAAGCTTTCTTT.

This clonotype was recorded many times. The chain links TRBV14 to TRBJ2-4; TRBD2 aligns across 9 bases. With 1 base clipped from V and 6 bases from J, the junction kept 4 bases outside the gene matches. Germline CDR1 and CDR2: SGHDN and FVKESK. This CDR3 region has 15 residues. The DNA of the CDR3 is TGTGCCAGCAGCCAAGTATCTAGCGGGGCAAACATTCAGTACTTC. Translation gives CASSQVSSGANIQYF.

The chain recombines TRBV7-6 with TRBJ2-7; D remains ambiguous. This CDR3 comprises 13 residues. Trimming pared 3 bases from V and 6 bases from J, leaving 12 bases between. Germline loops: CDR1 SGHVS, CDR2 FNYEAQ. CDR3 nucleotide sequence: TGTGCCAGCAGCTTGTGGGATGGATCCGAGCAGTACTTC. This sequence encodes CASSLWDGSEQYF.

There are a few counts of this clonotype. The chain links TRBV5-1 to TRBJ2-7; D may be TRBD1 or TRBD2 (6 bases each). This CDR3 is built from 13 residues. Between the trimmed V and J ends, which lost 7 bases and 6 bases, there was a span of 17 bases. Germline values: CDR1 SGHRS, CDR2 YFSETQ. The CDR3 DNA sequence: TGCGCCAGCGGGGGCGGAGGGCCGGGCGAGCAGTACTTC. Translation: CASGGGGPGEQYF.

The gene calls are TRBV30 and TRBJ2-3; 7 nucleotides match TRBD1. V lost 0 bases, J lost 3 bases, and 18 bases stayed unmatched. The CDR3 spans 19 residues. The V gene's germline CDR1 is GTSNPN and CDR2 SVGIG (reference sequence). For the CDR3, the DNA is TGTGCCTGGAGTGTACAGATCCCACGGCAGGGGGTGCGAACAGATACGCAGTATTTT. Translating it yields CAWSVQIPRQGVRTDTQYF.

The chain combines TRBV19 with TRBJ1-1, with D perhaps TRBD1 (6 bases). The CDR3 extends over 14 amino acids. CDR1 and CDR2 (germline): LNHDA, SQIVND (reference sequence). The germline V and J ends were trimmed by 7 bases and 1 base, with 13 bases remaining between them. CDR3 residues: CASNPGHTNTEAFF. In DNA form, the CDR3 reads TGTGCCAGTAACCCGGGACACACGAACACTGAAGCTTTCTTT.